These 17 T cell receptor beta chains were sequenced from one sample in a study of vaccination and CD4 T cells after COVID-19 (dated by TCRdb to 2021 to 2024). The sample's treatment or condition label, decoded: approximately nine-day PBMC culture with coronavirus spike peptide pools or control peptides (ViraFEST assay). Which antigens these TCRs recognize remains unknown. Library method: PCR. The instrument given in TCRdb is Illumina iSeq 100. DNA from cultured CD4+ T cells underwent TCR sequencing with the Oncomine TCR Beta short-read assay at the Johns Hopkins FTIC core. TCRdb trimmed the raw reads at Q25, called clones with MiXCR and kept productive beta chains. Rows with a matching CDR3 protein are joined into one entry that keeps the most common DNA and genes. The sample data list 4,600 or so distinct CDR3 sequences, and about 31% of these were observed just once. The ten largest clonotypes hold under 35% of the sample.

Sequences were obtained from CD4+ T cells from blood, cultured in vitro. All receptors come from a human donor who had recovered from COVID-19.

This CDR3 reads CASSDPQGGSNQPQHF. The CDR3 DNA reads TGTGCCAGCAGTGACCCACAGGGGGGTAGCAATCAGCCCCAGCATTTT. The rearrangement uses TRBV2 and TRBJ1-5; the match to TRBD1 covers 8 bases. This CDR3 contains 16 residues. Germline CDR1 SNHLY, CDR2 FYNNEI. With V trimmed by 3 bases and J by 0 bases, 4 bases remained unmatched.

This sequence joins TRBV20-1 and TRBJ2-1; 8 bases line up with TRBD2. CDR1 and CDR2 (germline): DFQATT, SNEGSKA (reference sequence). The CDR3 has 17 amino acids. After removal of 1 base from V and 3 bases from J, the junction contained 11 bases not matched to a gene. The CDR3 region has the DNA TGCAGTGCTAGAGGCGGACCTAAACGGGGGGGCTACAATGAGCAGTTCTTC. Its protein product is CSARGGPKRGGYNEQFF.

V is TRBV5-1 and J is TRBJ2-5, with D perhaps assigned TRBD1 or TRBD2 (6 bases each). This CDR3 region has 16 residues. V was trimmed by 4 bases and J by 5 bases, leaving 21 bases between them. From germline, CDR1 is SGHRS and CDR2 YFSETQ. Here the CDR3 reads CASSALDTGAGETQYF. CDR3 DNA: TGCGCCAGCAGCGCTCTAGATACGGGGGCCGGGGAGACCCAGTACTTC.

This sequence joins TRBV5-6 and TRBJ1-5; D is ambiguous. Germline V gene sequence: CDR1 SGHDT, CDR2 YYEEEE. This CDR3 has 14 residues. V was clipped by 7 bases and J by 11 bases, with 22 bases between them. CDR3 in DNA: TGTGCCAGCGAGGTGGCGCAGGCCCCCGCGACCCAGCATTTT. Amino acid sequence: CASEVAQAPATQHF.

This clonotype turned up a few times. The gene calls are TRBV11-2 and TRBJ2-7; 12 bases agree with TRBD2. Germline loops: CDR1 SGHAT, CDR2 FQNNGV. There are 15 residues in the CDR3. J was trimmed by 3 bases and V by 5 bases; bases with no gene match: 5. CDR3 bases: TGTGCCAGCAGCCACCCGACTAGCGGGAGCTACGAGCAGTACTTC. Amino acid sequence: CASSHPTSGSYEQYF.

The rearrangement uses TRBV2 and TRBJ1-5, with D unresolved. Between the trimmed V and J ends, which lost 4 bases and 2 bases, there was a span of 12 bases. This CDR3 comprises 15 residues. Germline loops: CDR1 SNHLY, CDR2 FYNNEI. The CDR3 sequence: CASSAQRPGNQPQHF. The CDR3, as DNA: TGTGCCAGCAGTGCTCAGCGACCCGGCAATCAGCCCCAGCATTTT.

The V call is TRBV10-3, the J call TRBJ2-3, with 10 bases identical to TRBD2. CDR3 size: 14 residues. The V gene's germline CDR1 is ENHRY and CDR2 SYGVKD. J was trimmed by 3 bases and V by 8 bases; bases with no gene match: 5. The CDR3 DNA is TGTGCCATCGGCCTAGCGGGAGTTACAGATACGCAGTATTTT. It specifies CAIGLAGVTDTQYF.

This clonotype has a handful of counts. J is TRBJ1-5 and V is TRBV10-3, with D perhaps matching TRBD1 (5 bases). The CDR3 runs 15 residues. Trimming left V 6 bases short and J 7 bases short, with 19 bases between. Germline assignment: CDR1 ENHRY and CDR2 SYGVKD. CDR3 sequence: CAISQNVEGSQPQHF. CDR3 DNA: TGTGCCATCAGCCAAAACGTGGAGGGGTCCCAGCCCCAGCATTTT.

In DNA, the CDR3 is TGTGCCAGCAGCTTATACGGCGGGTCGAACACCGGGGAGCTGTTTTTT. Translating it yields CASSLYGGSNTGELFF. The chain carries TRBV5-8 and TRBJ2-2; a possible D gene is TRBD2 (5 bases). The CDR3 spans 16 residues. The V end was cut by 2 bases, the J end by 0 bases, with 11 bases between. Germline lookup yields CDR1 SGHTS and CDR2 YDEGEE.

V gene TRBV6-1 combines with J gene TRBJ2-2; 12 bases are shared with TRBD2. The trim removed 6 bases at V and 5 bases at J, leaving 7 bases unmatched. The CDR3 runs to 16 residues. Germline values: CDR1 MNHNS, CDR2 SASEGT. The CDR3 nucleotides read TGTGCCAGCAGGACCCTAGCGGGAGGGGAAACCGGGGAGCTGTTTTTT. This sequence encodes CASRTLAGGETGELFF.

This clonotype appeared a few times. V is TRBV20-1 and J is TRBJ2-7; TRBD2 is a possible D gene (6 bases). V lost 6 bases, J lost 3 bases, and 15 bases lay in between. Per the germline V gene, CDR1 is DFQATT and CDR2 is SNEGSKA (reference sequence). The CDR3 is made up of 13 amino acids. CDR3 region: CSAARGGDYEQYF. The CDR3 DNA reads TGCAGTGCCGCCCGGGGAGGTGACTACGAGCAGTACTTC.

This clonotype occurred a few times. J is TRBJ1-2 and V is TRBV2; D not resolved. This CDR3 region has 14 residues. The V gene lost 4 bases and the J gene lost 1 base, with 10 bases spanning the gap. Germline lookup yields CDR1 SNHLY and CDR2 FYNNEI. CDR3 in amino acids: CASSVIYSNYGYTF. Here the CDR3 DNA reads TGTGCCAGCAGTGTAATTTACAGTAACTATGGCTACACCTTC.

The rearrangement joins TRBV12-3 or TRBV12-4 to TRBJ1-6; possible D gene TRBD1, 5 bases. The CDR3 has 14 residues. V lost 6 bases to trimming and J lost 6 bases, with 12 bases between them. CDR3 DNA: TGTGCCAGCAGCTCCGACGGGGCTAATTCACCCCTCCACTTT. Protein: CASSSDGANSPLHF.

Only one count was recorded for this clonotype. The chain is built from TRBV14 and TRBJ1-5; unclear D gene. Germline V gene data show CDR1 as SGHDN and CDR2 as FVKESK. The V end was cut by 1 base, the J end by 0 bases, with 4 bases between. There are 14 residues in the CDR3. CDR3 nucleotides: TGTGCCAGCAGCCAAGTGGGTAGCAATCAGCCCCAGCATTTT. Protein sequence: CASSQVGSNQPQHF.

The chain couples TRBV11-3 to TRBJ1-4; D ambiguous. Germline loops: CDR1 SGHNT, CDR2 YENEEA. The CDR3 length is 15 residues. Trimming stripped 2 bases from V and 0 bases from J, with 7 bases between. This chain's CDR3 is CASSLYSATNEKLFF. Written as DNA, the CDR3 is TGTGCCAGCAGCTTATACAGTGCAACTAATGAAAAACTGTTTTTT.

As DNA, the CDR3 is TGTGCCAGCAGCCTCCACGGGTCGAGCGGCTACGAGCAGTACTTC. It specifies CASSLHGSSGYEQYF. The chain recombines TRBV7-6 with TRBJ2-7, with D perhaps matching TRBD2 (5 bases). The CDR3 contains 15 residues. V gave up 5 bases and J gave up 3 bases, with 17 bases separating them. The germline gives CDR1 SGHVS, CDR2 FNYEAQ. Combining the CDR3 with reference TRBV7-6 and TRBJ2-7 gives the whole variable domain GAGVSQSPRYKVTKRGQDVALRCDPISGHVSLYWYRQALGQGPEFLTYFNYEAQQDKSGLPNDRFSAERPEGSISTLTIQRTEQRDSAMYRCASSLHGSSGYEQYFGPGTRLTVT.

The table lists this clonotype with a few counts. The genes are TRBV5-1 and TRBJ2-5; TRBD2 matches at 8 bases. CDR3 size: 15 residues. Germline CDR1 SGHRS, CDR2 YFSETQ. Trimming removed 4 bases from V and 2 bases from J; junction bases left unmatched: 7. The CDR3 spells CASSPGLVTQETQYF. CDR3 in DNA: TGCGCCAGCAGCCCGGGACTAGTAACTCAAGAGACCCAGTACTTC.